One and the same sample provided the 5 T cell receptor beta chains below, sequenced in a study of cytomegalovirus exposure and HLA in healthy donors. PCR amplification relied on 60 Vbeta primers (plus 13 Jbeta primers). The table came from immunoSEQ multiplex PCR; TCRdb's copy has only in-frame clones and leaves some out. This table has over 45,000 clones, 81% appearing once. Sequencing used PBMCs. The source is a boy younger than 18 in good health and CMV-seropositive.

The chain combines TRBV6-1 with TRBJ2-7; D not certain. The ends were cut back, 7 bases at V and 4 bases at J, with 8 bases in the middle. The CDR3 covers 11 residues. The germline CDR1 and CDR2 sequences are MNHNS and SASEGT. CDR3: CASTQTYEQYF. Here the CDR3 DNA reads TGTGCCAGCACCCAAACTTACGAGCAGTACTTC.

This clone was observed a single time. This chain connects TRBV7-8 to TRBJ1-2; 8 bases line up with TRBD1. V dropped 5 bases and J dropped 9; count of bases not matched to a gene: 5. The CDR3 is 12 amino acids. Germline lookup yields CDR1 SGHVS and CDR2 FQNEAQ. The CDR3 loop reads CASSHRGGSYTF. CDR3 coding DNA: TGTGCCAGCAGCCACAGGGGGGGAAGCTACACCTTC.

The rearrangement links TRBV7-8 to TRBJ1-6; TRBD1 agrees at 7 bases. V dropped 5 bases and J dropped 4; count of bases not matched to a gene: 11. Germline lookup yields CDR1 SGHVS and CDR2 FQNEAQ. The CDR3 runs to 17 residues. This chain's CDR3 is CASSGYRGLGYNSPLHF. The DNA of the CDR3 is TGTGCCAGCAGCGGATACAGGGGATTGGGGTATAATTCACCCCTCCACTTT.

The chain is built from TRBV7-6 and TRBJ2-5; possibly TRBD2 for D (5 bases). The germline V gene has CDR1 SGHVS and CDR2 FNYEAQ. V was clipped by 1 base and J by 3 bases, with 6 bases between them. CDR3 size: 13 residues. The CDR3 nucleotides are TGTGCCAGCAGCTTAGACGGGGAAGAGACCCAGTACTTC. Amino acids: CASSLDGEETQYF.

This clone occurred a few times. This chain links TRBV6-1 with TRBJ1-2; D not resolved. The CDR3 runs to 13 residues. Germline CDR1 is MNHNS and CDR2 is SASEGT. The V end was cut by 7 bases, the J end by 6 bases, with 15 bases between. The CDR3 protein is CASNPWQANGYTF. In DNA form, the CDR3 reads TGTGCCAGCAACCCCTGGCAGGCTAATGGCTACACCTTC.